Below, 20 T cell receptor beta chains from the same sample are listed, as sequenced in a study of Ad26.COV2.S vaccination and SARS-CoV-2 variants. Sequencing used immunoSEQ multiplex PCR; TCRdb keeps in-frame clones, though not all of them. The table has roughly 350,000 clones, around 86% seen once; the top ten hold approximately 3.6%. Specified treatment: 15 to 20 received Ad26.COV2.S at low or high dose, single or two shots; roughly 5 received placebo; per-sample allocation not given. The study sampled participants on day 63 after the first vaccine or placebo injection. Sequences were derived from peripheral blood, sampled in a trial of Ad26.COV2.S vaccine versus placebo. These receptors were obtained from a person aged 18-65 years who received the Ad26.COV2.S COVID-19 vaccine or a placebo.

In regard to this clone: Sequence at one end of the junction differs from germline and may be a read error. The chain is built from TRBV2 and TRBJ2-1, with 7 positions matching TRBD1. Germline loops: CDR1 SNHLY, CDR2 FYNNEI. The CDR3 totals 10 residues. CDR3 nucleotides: TGTGCCAGCGGTGACAGGGAAAAGTTCTTC. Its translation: CASGDREKFF.

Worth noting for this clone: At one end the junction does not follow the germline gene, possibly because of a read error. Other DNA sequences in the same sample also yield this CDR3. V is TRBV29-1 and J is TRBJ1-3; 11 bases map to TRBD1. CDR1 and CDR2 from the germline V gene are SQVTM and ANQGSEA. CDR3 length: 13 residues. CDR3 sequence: CSVGQGAGNTIYF. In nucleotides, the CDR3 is TGCAGCGTCGGACAGGGGGCTGGGAACACCATATATTTT.

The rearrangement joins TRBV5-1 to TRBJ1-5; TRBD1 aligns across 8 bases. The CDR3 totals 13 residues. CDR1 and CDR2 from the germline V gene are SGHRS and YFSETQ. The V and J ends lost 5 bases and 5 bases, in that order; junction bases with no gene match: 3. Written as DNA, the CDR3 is TGCGCCAGCAGTCAGGGGGCAGATCAGCCCCAGCATTTT. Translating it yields CASSQGADQPQHF.

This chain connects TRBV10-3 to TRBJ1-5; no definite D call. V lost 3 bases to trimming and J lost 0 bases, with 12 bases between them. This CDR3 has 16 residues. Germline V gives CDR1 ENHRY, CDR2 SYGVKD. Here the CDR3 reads CAISETFGDSNQPQHF. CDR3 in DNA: TGTGCCATCAGTGAAACATTCGGGGATAGCAATCAGCCCCAGCATTTT.

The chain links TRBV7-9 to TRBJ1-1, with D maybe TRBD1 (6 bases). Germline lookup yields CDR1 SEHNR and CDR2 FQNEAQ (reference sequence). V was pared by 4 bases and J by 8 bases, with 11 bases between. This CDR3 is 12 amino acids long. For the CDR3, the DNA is TGTGCCAGCAGCTGGGCCGGGACAGAAGCTTTCTTT. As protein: CASSWAGTEAFF.

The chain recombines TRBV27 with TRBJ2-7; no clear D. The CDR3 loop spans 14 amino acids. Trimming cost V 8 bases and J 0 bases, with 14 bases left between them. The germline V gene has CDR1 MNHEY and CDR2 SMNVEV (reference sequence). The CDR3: CASQPGLSSYEQYF. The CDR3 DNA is TGTGCCAGCCAGCCCGGGCTGAGCTCCTACGAGCAGTACTTC.

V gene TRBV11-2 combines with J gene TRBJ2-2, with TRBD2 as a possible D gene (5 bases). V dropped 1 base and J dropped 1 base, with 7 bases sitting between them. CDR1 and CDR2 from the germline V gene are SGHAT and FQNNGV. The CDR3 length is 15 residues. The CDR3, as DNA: TGTGCCAGCAGCTTAGTGGCGGGGAACACCGGGGAGCTGTTTTTT. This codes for CASSLVAGNTGELFF.

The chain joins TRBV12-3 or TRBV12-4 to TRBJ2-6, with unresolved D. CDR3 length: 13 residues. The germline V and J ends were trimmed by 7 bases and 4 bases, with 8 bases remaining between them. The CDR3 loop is CASTPGGANVLTF. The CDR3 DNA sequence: TGTGCCAGCACCCCGGGCGGGGCCAACGTCCTGACTTTC.

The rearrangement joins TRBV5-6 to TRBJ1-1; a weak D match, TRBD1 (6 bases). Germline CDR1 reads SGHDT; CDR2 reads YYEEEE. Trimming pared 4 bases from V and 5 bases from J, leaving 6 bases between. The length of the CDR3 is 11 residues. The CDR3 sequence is CASSRGTEAFF. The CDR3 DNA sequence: TGTGCCAGCAGCAGGGGGACTGAAGCTTTCTTT.

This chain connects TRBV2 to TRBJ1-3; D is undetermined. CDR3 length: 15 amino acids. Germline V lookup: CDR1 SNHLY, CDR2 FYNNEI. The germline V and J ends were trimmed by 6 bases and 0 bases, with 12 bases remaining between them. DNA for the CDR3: TGTGCCAGCAGGCGCAGCCGTACCTCTGGAAACACCATATATTTT. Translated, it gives CASRRSRTSGNTIYF. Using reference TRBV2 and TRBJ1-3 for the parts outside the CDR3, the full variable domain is EPEVTQTPSHQVTQMGQEVILRCVPISNHLYFYWYRQILGQKVEFLVSFYNNEISEKSEIFDDQFSVERPDGSNFTLKIRSTKLEDSAMYFCASRRSRTSGNTIYFGEGSWLTVV.

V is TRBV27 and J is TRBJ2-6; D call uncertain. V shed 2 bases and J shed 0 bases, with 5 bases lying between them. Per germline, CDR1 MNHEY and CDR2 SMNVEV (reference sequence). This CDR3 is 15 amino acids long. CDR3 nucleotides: TGTGCCAGCAGTTTACAGCCCTCTGGGGCCAACGTCCTGACTTTC. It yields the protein CASSLQPSGANVLTF.

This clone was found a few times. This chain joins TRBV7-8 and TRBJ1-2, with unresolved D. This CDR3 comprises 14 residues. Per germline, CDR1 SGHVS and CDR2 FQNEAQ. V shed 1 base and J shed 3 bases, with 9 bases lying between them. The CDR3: CASSLGPKDYGYTF. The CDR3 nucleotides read TGTGCCAGCAGCTTAGGACCAAAGGACTATGGCTACACCTTC.

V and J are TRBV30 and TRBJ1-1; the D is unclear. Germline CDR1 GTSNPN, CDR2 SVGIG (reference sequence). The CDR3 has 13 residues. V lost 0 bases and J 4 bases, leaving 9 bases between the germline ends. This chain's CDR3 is CAWSVLGSTEAFF. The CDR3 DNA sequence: TGTGCCTGGAGTGTCTTAGGGTCCACTGAAGCTTTCTTT.

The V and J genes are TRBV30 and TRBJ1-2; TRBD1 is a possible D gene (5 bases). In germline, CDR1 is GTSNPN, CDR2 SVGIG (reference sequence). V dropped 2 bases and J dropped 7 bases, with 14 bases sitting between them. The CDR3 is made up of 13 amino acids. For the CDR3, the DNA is TGTGCCTGGAGTAAGGGGTTGGGAGGTGGCTACACCTTC. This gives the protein CAWSKGLGGGYTF.

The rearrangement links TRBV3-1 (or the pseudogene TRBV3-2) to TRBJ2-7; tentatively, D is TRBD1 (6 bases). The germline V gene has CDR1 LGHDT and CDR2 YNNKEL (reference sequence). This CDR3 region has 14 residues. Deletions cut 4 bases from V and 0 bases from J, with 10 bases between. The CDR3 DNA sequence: TGTGCCAGCAGCCCTAACAGGGCCTCCTACGAGCAGTACTTC. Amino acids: CASSPNRASYEQYF.

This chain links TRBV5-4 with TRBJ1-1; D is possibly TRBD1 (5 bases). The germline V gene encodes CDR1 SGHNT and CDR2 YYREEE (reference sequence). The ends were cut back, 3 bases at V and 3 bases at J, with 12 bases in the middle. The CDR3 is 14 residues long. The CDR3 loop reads CASSSATAYTEAFF. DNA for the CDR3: TGTGCCAGCAGCTCGGCGACAGCGTACACTGAAGCTTTCTTT.

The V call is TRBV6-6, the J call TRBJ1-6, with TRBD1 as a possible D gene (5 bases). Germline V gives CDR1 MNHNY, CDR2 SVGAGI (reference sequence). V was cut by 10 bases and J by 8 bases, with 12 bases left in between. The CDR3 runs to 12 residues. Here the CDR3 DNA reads TGTGCCACCCGGGACCGATATTCACCCCTCCACTTT. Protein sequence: CATRDRYSPLHF.

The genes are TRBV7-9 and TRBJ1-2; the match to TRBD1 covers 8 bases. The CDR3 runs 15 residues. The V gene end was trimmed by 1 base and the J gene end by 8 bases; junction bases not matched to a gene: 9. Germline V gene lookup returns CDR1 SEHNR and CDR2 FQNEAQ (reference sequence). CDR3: CASSLGGQGSGGYTF. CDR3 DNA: TGTGCCAGCAGCTTAGGCGGACAGGGTTCGGGGGGCTACACCTTC.

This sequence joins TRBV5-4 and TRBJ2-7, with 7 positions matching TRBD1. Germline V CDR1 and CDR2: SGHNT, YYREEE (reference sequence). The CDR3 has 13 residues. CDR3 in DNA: TGTGCATACAGGGGCAGGGGAAAGTACGAGCAGTACTTC. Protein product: CAYRGRGKYEQYF.

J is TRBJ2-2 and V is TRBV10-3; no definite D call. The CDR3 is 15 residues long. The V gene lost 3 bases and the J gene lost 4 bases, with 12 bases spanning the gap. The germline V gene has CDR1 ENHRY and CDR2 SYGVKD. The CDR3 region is CAISDMGILTGELFF. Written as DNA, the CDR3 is TGTGCCATCAGTGATATGGGAATCCTCACCGGGGAGCTGTTTTTT.